These 5 T cell receptor beta chains came from one sample sequenced in a study of cytomegalovirus exposure and HLA in healthy donors. Primers included in the PCR were 60 Vbeta and 13 Jbeta primers. Here immunoSEQ multiplex PCR was the method, and the copy in TCRdb shows in-frame clones only, minus some. The table has about 160,000 clones, less than 80% seen once. The material sequenced was PBMCs. The receptors originated from a man aged 40-50 years in good health and CMV-seronegative.

The chain couples TRBV28 to TRBJ1-3, with TRBD1 matching 8 bases. The CDR3 extends over 15 amino acids. V trimming: 8 bases; J trimming: 0 bases; junction bases outside the gene matches: 6. CDR1 and CDR2 (germline): MDHEN, SYDVKM. CDR3 in amino acids: CASVAGGYSGNTIYF. The CDR3, as DNA: TGTGCCAGCGTAGCAGGGGGCTACTCTGGAAACACCATATATTTT.

The chain is built from TRBV6-4 and TRBJ1-2; D unresolved. CDR3 length: 14 residues. Deletions cut 4 bases from V and 5 bases from J, with 14 bases between. Per the germline V gene, CDR1 is MRHNA and CDR2 is SNTAGT. The CDR3 DNA follows: TGTGCCAGCAGTGTTGTGATGGGCAGTTATGGCTACACCTTC. It translates to CASSVVMGSYGYTF.

DNA of the CDR3: TGTGCCAGTAGTACCCCAGCGGGGGGCCTCGGCGAGCAGTACTTC. Protein product: CASSTPAGGLGEQYF. V gene TRBV19 combines with J gene TRBJ2-7; TRBD2 matches 9 bases. The germline gives CDR1 LNHDA, CDR2 SQIVND (reference sequence). The J segment lost 6 bases and the V segment lost 4 bases, leaving 10 bases of the junction unmatched. The CDR3 sequence is 15 residues long. Filled out from reference TRBV19 and TRBJ2-7, the complete variable domain reads DGGITQSPKYLFRKEGQNVTLSCEQNLNHDAMYWYRQDPGQGLRLIYYSQIVNDFQKGDIAEGYSVSREKKESFPLTVTSAQKNPTAFYLCASSTPAGGLGEQYFGPGTRLTVT.

The genes are TRBV15 and TRBJ1-4, with D perhaps TRBD1 (6 bases). Per the germline V gene, CDR1 is LNHNV and CDR2 is YYDKDF (reference sequence). V lost 0 bases and J 8 bases, leaving 16 bases between the germline ends. CDR3 length: 16 residues. CDR3 bases: TGTGCCACCAGCAGAGATCTGGGGGGGGCTAGGGAAAAACTGTTTTTT. Translating gives CATSRDLGGAREKLFF.

This clone was observed a few times. V and J are TRBV10-3 and TRBJ1-1; D gene ambiguous. The CDR3 length is 15 residues. Trimming stripped 0 bases from V and 3 bases from J, with 11 bases between. The germline V gene encodes CDR1 ENHRY and CDR2 SYGVKD. Here the CDR3 reads CAISESGYEDTEAFF. CDR3 bases: TGTGCCATCAGTGAGTCCGGGTATGAGGACACTGAAGCTTTCTTT.